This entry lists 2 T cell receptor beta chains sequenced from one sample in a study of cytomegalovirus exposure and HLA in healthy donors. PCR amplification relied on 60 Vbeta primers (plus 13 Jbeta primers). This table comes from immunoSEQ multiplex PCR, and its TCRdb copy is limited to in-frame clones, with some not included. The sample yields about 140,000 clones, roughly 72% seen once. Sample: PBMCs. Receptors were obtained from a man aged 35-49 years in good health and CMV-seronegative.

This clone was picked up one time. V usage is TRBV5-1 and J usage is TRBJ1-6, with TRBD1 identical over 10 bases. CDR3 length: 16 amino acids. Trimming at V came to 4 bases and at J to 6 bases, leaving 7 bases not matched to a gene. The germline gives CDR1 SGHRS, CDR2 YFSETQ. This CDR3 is CASSLRQGARNSPLHF. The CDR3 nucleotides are TGCGCCAGCAGCCTACGACAGGGGGCGCGTAATTCACCCCTCCACTTT.

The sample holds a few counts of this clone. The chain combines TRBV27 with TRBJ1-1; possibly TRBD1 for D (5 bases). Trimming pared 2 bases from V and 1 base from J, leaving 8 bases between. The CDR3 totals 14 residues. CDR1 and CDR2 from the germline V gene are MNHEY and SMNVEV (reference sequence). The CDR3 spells CASSLVRGNTEAFF. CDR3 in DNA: TGTGCCAGCAGTTTAGTAAGGGGGAACACTGAAGCTTTCTTT.